These T cell receptor beta chains were read from a single sample in a study of OX40 agonist ivuxolimab in advanced cancers. The method was immunoSEQ multiplex PCR; TCRdb's version includes in-frame clones alone and lacks a portion of them. Of some 110,000 clones listed, just under 95% are singletons. This material consisted of CD4+ or CD8+ T cells sorted from blood, taken in a trial of the OX40 agonist ivuxolimab. The receptor source for this set is an adult with an advanced solid tumor such as melanoma, head and neck, liver or kidney cancer. Each CDR3 is given with its conserved first and last residue. A D gene is named only where the DNA matches it firmly. Expanded clones get a size class; other rows say once, few or many, or leave the size out.

>TRBJ2-3|TRBV5-1|few|15|TRBD2
CASSRASGGADTQYF
TGCGCCAGCAGTCGGGCTAGCGGAGGTGCAGATACGCAGTATTTT
>TRBJ2-1|TRBV6-6|.|14|.
CASSIPGGVDAQFF
TGTGCCAGCAGCATCCCCGGAGGGGTAGACGCACAGTTCTTC
>TRBJ2-7|TRBV6-6|.|12|.
CASSYWGNEQYF
TGTGCCAGCAGTTACTGGGGGAACGAGCAGTACTTC
>TRBJ2-1|TRBV29-1|.|16|TRBD1
CSVTQFGQVSYNEQFF
TGCAGCGTCACTCAATTCGGACAGGTCTCCTACAATGAGCAGTTCTTC
>TRBJ2-2|TRBV2|once|15|.
CASSEQMGFTGELFF
TGTGCCAGCAGTGAGCAGATGGGATTCACCGGGGAGCTGTTTTTT
>TRBJ2-2|TRBV28|.|15|TRBD2
CASSFNSGSPGELFF
TGTGCCAGCAGTTTCAATAGCGGGAGTCCCGGGGAGCTGTTTTTT
>TRBJ2-1|TRBV28|.|14|TRBD2
CASPPAGGSNEQFF
TGTGCCAGCCCCCCGGCGGGGGGCTCCAATGAGCAGTTCTTC
>TRBJ2-3|TRBV10-1|once|14|.
CASSESRSTDTQYF
TGCGCCAGCAGTGAGTCTCGCAGCACAGATACGCAGTATTTT
>TRBJ1-6|TRBV6-1|.|15|.
CASSEVQGTGSPLHF
TGTGCCAGCAGTGAAGTACAGGGTACAGGTTCACCCCTCCACTTT
>TRBJ1-4|TRBV5-4|.|14|.
CASSPDLSNEKLFF
TGTGCCAGCAGCCCGGACTTGAGTAATGAAAAACTGTTTTTT
>TRBJ2-6|TRBV19|once|16|TRBD1
CASSDRVLSGANVLTF
TGTGCCAGTAGTGACAGGGTCCTCTCTGGGGCCAACGTCCTGACTTTC
>TRBJ1-3|TRBV18|.|18|TRBD1
CASSPLERTGQTGNTIYF
TGTGCCAGCTCACCGCTCGAACGGACAGGGCAAACTGGAAACACCATATATTTT
>TRBJ2-7|TRBV5-4|.|16|.
CASSSKAGPSGWEQYF
TGTGCCAGCAGCTCAAAGGCGGGCCCGAGCGGATGGGAGCAGTACTTC
>TRBJ2-7|TRBV5-1|.|14|.
CASSSAGPSYEQYF
TGCGCCAGCAGCTCAGCGGGCCCCTCCTACGAGCAGTACTTC
>TRBJ1-2|TRBV5-6|.|13|.
CASSFDRNYGYTF
TGTGCCAGCAGCTTTGACAGGAACTATGGCTACACCTTC
>TRBJ1-6|TRBV28|.|12|.
CASSLNNSPLHF
TGTGCCAGCAGTTTAAATAATTCACCCCTCCACTTT
>TRBJ2-5|TRBV30|.|13|TRBD2
CAWRGAGGETQYF
TGTGCCTGGAGGGGGGCGGGGGGAGAGACCCAGTACTTC
>TRBJ2-7|TRBV5-6|.|15|.
CASSLEVGGSYEQYF
TGTGCCAGCAGCTTGGAGGTGGGGGGTTCCTACGAGCAGTACTTC
>TRBJ1-3|TRBV9|.|12|.
CASSSGTNTIYF
TGTGCCAGCAGCAGTGGGACAAACACCATATATTTT
>TRBJ1-1|TRBV11-1|.|13|.
CASSPSRRTEAFF
TGTGCCAGCAGCCCTAGCAGGCGCACTGAAGCTTTCTTT
>TRBJ2-2|TRBV19|.|13|.
CASGERVTGELFF
TGTGCCAGTGGTGAGAGGGTAACCGGGGAGCTGTTTTTT
>TRBJ1-4|TRBV6-5|.|14|.
CASSRDTGSEKLFF
TGTGCCAGTTCAAGGGACACCGGTAGTGAAAAACTGTTTTTT
>TRBJ1-5|TRBV19|.|16|.
CASSLPTTRSNQPQHF
TGTGCCAGTTCACTTCCTACGACGCGGAGCAATCAGCCCCAGCATTTT
>TRBJ1-2|TRBV11-2|.|15|TRBD1
CASSSGQGSHYGYTF
TGTGCCAGCAGCTCCGGACAGGGATCACACTATGGCTACACCTTC
>TRBJ2-7|TRBV5-1|.|14|TRBD1
CASSFGTGTYEQYF
TGCGCCAGCAGCTTCGGGACAGGTACCTACGAGCAGTACTTC
>TRBJ1-2|TRBV5-1|.|15|.
CASSLIPDSGYGYTF
TGCGCCAGCAGCTTGATTCCCGACAGCGGCTATGGCTACACCTTC
>TRBJ2-3|TRBV18|.|13|.
CASSPNTKDTQYF
TGTGCCAGCTCACCCAACACGAAAGATACGCAGTATTTT
>TRBJ2-3|TRBV6-5|.|15|.
CASSRSSPPPNTQYF
TGTGCCAGCAGTCGCTCAAGTCCCCCCCCGAATACGCAGTATTTT
>TRBJ2-3|TRBV9|.|13|.
CASSVGFEDTQYF
TGTGCCAGCAGCGTAGGCTTTGAAGATACGCAGTATTTT
>TRBJ2-3|TRBV5-4|.|15|TRBD1
CASSPTGGSTDTQYF
TGTGCCAGCAGCCCAACAGGGGGAAGCACAGATACGCAGTATTTT
>TRBJ2-3|TRBV25-1|once|13|TRBD2
CASRDTSGSSQYF
TGTGCCAGCAGAGACACTAGCGGGAGTTCGCAGTATTTT
>TRBJ2-7|TRBV10-1|.|15|.
CASSDRRQSSYEQYF
TGCGCCAGCAGTGACCGCCGACAAAGCTCCTACGAGCAGTACTTC
>TRBJ1-3|TRBV28|.|12|.
CASSLPGNTIYF
TGTGCCAGCAGTTTACCTGGAAACACCATATATTTT
>TRBJ2-6|TRBV11-2|.|17|.
CASSLEQRRSGANVLTF
TGTGCCAGCAGCTTAGAGCAGCGCAGATCTGGGGCCAACGTCCTGACTTTC
>TRBJ1-3|TRBV6-6|.|13|.
CASSWGIGNTIYF
TGTGCCAGCAGTTGGGGAATTGGAAACACCATATATTTT
>TRBJ2-3|TRBV29-1|.|14|.
CSVEEARFTDTQYF
TGCAGCGTTGAAGAGGCCAGGTTCACAGATACGCAGTATTTT
>TRBJ2-3|TRBV19|.|15|.
CASSSSGQRTDTQYF
TGTGCCAGTAGCTCCTCCGGACAGCGCACAGATACGCAGTATTTT
>TRBJ2-1|TRBV7-8|.|15|.
CASSPRIGSSSEQFF
TGTGCCAGCAGCCCCAGGATCGGCTCCAGCAGTGAGCAGTTCTTC
>TRBJ2-7|TRBV4-2|.|15|TRBD1
CASSQPGQGPYEQYF
TGTGCCAGCAGCCAACCGGGACAGGGTCCCTACGAGCAGTACTTC
>TRBJ2-7|TRBV19|once|14|TRBD1
CASSIATGAYEQYF
TGTGCCAGTAGTATAGCAACAGGGGCCTACGAGCAGTACTTC
>TRBJ1-2|TRBV4-1|once|16|.
CASSQDAAGGAYGYTF
TGCGCCAGCAGCCAAGATGCGGCAGGAGGGGCCTATGGCTACACCTTC
>TRBJ2-7|TRBV6-5|once|14|.
CASSLQRGFFEQYF
TGTGCCAGCAGTTTACAAAGGGGTTTTTTTGAGCAGTACTTC